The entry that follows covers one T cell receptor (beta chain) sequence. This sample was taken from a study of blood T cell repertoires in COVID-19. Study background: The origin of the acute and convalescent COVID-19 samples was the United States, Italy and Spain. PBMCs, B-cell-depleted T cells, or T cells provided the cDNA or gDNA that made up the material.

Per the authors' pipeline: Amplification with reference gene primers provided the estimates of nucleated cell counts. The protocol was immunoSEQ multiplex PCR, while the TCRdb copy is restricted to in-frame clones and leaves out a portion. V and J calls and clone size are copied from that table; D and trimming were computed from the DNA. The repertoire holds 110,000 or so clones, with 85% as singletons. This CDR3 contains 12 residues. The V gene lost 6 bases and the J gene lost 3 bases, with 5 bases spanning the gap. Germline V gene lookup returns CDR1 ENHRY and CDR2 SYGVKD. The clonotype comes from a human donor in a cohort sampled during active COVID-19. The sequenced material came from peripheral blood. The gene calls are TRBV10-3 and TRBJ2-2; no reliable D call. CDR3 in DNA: TGTGCCATCAGCGCGGACACCGGGGAGCTGTTTTTT. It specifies CAISADTGELFF.